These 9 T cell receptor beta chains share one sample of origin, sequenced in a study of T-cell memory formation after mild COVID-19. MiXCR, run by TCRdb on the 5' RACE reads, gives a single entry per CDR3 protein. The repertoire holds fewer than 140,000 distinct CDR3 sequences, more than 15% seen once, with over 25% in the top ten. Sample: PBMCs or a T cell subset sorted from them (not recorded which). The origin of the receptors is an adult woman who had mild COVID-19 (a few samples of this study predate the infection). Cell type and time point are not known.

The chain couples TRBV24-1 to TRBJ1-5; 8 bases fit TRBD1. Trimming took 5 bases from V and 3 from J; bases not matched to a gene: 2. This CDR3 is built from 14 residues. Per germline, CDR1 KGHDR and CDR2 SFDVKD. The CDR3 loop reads CATSGTGINQPQHF. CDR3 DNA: TGTGCCACCAGTGGGACAGGGATCAATCAGCCCCAGCATTTT.

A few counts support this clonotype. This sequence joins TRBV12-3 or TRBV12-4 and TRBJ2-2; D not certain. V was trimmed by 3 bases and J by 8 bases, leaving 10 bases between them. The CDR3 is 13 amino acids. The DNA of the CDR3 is TGTGCCAGCAGTTTGCTGGTTGTAGGGGAGCTGTTTTTT. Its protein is CASSLLVVGELFF.

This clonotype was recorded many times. CDR3 DNA sequence: TGCGCCAGCAGCCCTGACCTAGGGGACAATGAGCAGTTCTTC. Translating gives CASSPDLGDNEQFF. The V gene is TRBV4-3, the J gene TRBJ2-1; D is perhaps TRBD1 (5 bases). This CDR3 spans 14 amino acids. Germline V gives CDR1 LGHNA, CDR2 YSLEER. V was shortened by 4 bases and J by 5 bases, with 12 bases between the two germline ends.

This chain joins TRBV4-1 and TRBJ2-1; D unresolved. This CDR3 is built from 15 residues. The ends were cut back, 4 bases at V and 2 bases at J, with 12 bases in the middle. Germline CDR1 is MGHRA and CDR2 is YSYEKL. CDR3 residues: CASSPQPDPYNEQFF. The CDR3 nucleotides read TGCGCCAGCAGCCCCCAGCCGGACCCCTACAATGAGCAGTTCTTC.

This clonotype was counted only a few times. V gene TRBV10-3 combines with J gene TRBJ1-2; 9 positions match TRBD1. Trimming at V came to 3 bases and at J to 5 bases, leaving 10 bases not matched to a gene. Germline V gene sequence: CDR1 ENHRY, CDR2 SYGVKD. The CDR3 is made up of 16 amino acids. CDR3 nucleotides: TGTGCCATCAGTGATAGGGGGACAGGGCACTTTTATGGCTACACCTTC. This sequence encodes CAISDRGTGHFYGYTF.

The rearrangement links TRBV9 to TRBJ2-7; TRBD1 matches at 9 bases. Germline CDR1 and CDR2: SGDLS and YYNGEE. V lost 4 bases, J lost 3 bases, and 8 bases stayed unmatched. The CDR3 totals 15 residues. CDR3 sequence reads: CASSPRGQGVYEQYF. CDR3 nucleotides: TGTGCCAGCAGCCCACGGGGACAGGGAGTCTACGAGCAGTACTTC.

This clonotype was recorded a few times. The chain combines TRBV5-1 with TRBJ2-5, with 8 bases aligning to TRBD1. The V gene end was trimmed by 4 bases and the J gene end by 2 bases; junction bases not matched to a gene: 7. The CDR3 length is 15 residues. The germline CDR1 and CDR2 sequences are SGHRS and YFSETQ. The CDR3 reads CASSNYRGWQETQYF. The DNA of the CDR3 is TGCGCCAGCAGCAATTACAGGGGGTGGCAAGAGACCCAGTACTTC.

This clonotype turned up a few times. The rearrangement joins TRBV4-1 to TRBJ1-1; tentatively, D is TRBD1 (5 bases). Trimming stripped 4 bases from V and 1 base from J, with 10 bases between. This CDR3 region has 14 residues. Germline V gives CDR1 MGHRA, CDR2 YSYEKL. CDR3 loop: CASSRTQGNTEAFF. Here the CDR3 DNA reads TGCGCCAGCAGCCGTACTCAGGGGAACACTGAAGCTTTCTTT.

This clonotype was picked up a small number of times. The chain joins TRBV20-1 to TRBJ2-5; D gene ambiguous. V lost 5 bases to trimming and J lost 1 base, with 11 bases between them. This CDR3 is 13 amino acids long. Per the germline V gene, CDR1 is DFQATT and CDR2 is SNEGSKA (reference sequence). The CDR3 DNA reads TGCAGTGCTGTCCTTCCACCCCAAGAGACCCAGTACTTC. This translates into CSAVLPPQETQYF.